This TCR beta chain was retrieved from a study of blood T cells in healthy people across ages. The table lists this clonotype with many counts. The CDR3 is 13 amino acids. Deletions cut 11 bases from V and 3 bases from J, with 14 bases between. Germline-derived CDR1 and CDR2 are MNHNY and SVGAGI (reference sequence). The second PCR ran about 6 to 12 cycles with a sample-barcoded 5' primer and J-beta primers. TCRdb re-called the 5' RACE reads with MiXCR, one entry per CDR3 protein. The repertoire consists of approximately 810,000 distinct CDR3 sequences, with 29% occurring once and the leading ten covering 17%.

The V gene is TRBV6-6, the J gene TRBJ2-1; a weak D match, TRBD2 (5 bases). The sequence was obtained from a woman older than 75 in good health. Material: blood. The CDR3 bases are TGTGCCCCTTTAGGTAGCGACTACAATGAGCAGTTCTTC. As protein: CAPLGSDYNEQFF.